This is a list of T cell receptor beta chains from one sample in a study of blood T cell repertoires in COVID-19. Data came from immunoSEQ multiplex PCR; TCRdb stores just in-frame clones and leaves some out. The repertoire includes about 430,000 clones, 80% to 90% of them detected once, and 0.7% to 0.85% sits in the top ten. Sequenced sample: peripheral blood. These receptors originate from a man aged 18 to 30 with COVID-19, enrolled during active disease. Each CDR3 is given with its conserved first and last residue. A D gene is named only where the DNA matches it firmly. The size entry is marked missing in some rows and otherwise reads once, few, many or a size class.

TRBV6-5,NA,NA,TRBJ2-3,TGTGCCAGCAGCCAGGGTAACCCAGATACGCAGTATTTT,CASSQGNPDTQYF
TRBV6-5,NA,NA,TRBJ2-1,TGTGCCAGCAGGGGCCACCATAGCTCCTACAATGAGCAGTTCTTC,CASRGHHSSYNEQFF
TRBV7-3,NA,NA,TRBJ2-5,TGTGCCAGCAGCTTACTAGCGAAAGAGACCCAGTACTTC,CASSLLAKETQYF
TRBV2,TRBD2,NA,TRBJ2-1,TGTGCCAGCGGGGTCTCTAGCGGGTACAATGAGCAGTTCTTC,CASGVSSGYNEQFF
TRBV6-5,TRBD1,NA,TRBJ2-6,TGTGCCAGTGGGACAGATGGGGCCAACGTCCTGACTTTC,CASGTDGANVLTF
TRBV3-1/TRBV3-2,NA,NA,TRBJ2-1,TGTGCCAGCAGCCAAGCGGGGGAGCAGTTCTTC,CASSQAGEQFF
TRBV3-1/TRBV3-2,NA,NA,TRBJ2-4,TGTGCCAGCAGCCAAGCAGACTCCTTAGCCAAAAACATTCAGTACTTC,CASSQADSLAKNIQYF
TRBV5-4,NA,NA,TRBJ2-7,TGTGCCAGCAGCTTGACCGGCCGGGACGAGCAGTACTTC,CASSLTGRDEQYF
TRBV10-3,NA,NA,TRBJ2-2,TGTGCCATCAGTGACAGGGTATCCGGGGAGCTGTTTTTT,CAISDRVSGELFF
TRBV5-1,NA,once,TRBJ2-7,TGCGCCAGCAACAGTCGAGGCAGGGATTTCTCCTACGAGCAGTACTTC,CASNSRGRDFSYEQYF
TRBV11-3,TRBD2,NA,TRBJ2-2,TGTGCCAGCGGGCGGGGGGAGTTTAGCCCCGGGGAGCTGTTTTTT,CASGRGEFSPGELFF
TRBV6-5,TRBD1,NA,TRBJ1-1,TGTGCCAGCAGCTCAGACAGGGACGCTGAAGCTTTCTTT,CASSSDRDAEAFF
TRBV12-3/TRBV12-4,NA,NA,TRBJ1-4,TGTGCCAGCAGCGGACAGTTAAATGAAAAACTGTTTTTT,CASSGQLNEKLFF
TRBV5-8,NA,NA,TRBJ1-1,TGTGCCAGCAGCTTCCCAGTTACCAACACTGAAGCTTTCTTT,CASSFPVTNTEAFF
TRBV5-4,NA,NA,TRBJ2-7,TGTGCCAGCAGCGGGGGGGGGCCCCCCTACGAGCAGTACTTC,CASSGGGPPYEQYF
TRBV5-1,NA,NA,TRBJ2-7,TGCGCCAGCAGCTTGGCCTTGACACCAAACTACGAGCAGTACTTC,CASSLALTPNYEQYF
TRBV6-1,NA,NA,TRBJ2-7,TGTGCCAGCAGTGAAGCGCTTACAGACTCCTACGAGCAGTACTTC,CASSEALTDSYEQYF
TRBV6-5,TRBD2,few,TRBJ2-3,TGTGCCAGCAGTTGGGGGGAGGGATCCCCCACAGATACGCAGTATTTT,CASSWGEGSPTDTQYF
TRBV14,NA,NA,TRBJ1-6,TGTGCCAGCAGCCAAGGGAGGACCTATAATTCACCCCTCCACTTT,CASSQGRTYNSPLHF
TRBV7-9,NA,NA,TRBJ2-1,TGTGCCAGCAGCTTAGAACGGGTTTACTACAATGAGCAGTTCTTC,CASSLERVYYNEQFF
TRBV2,NA,NA,TRBJ1-1,TGTGCCAGCAGTGCTCAGGGGATGAACACTGAAGCTTTCTTT,CASSAQGMNTEAFF
TRBV7-9,TRBD1,NA,TRBJ2-7,TGTGCCAGCAGCTGGGGGACAGGAAACTACGAGCAGTACTTC,CASSWGTGNYEQYF
TRBV28,TRBD1,NA,TRBJ1-5,TGTGCCAGCAGTTTATTTCCAGGGGGAGATCAGCCCCAGCATTTT,CASSLFPGGDQPQHF
TRBV3-1/TRBV3-2,NA,NA,TRBJ2-1,TGTGCCAGCAGCCCCCGGTATTCGCGAGCTGAGCAGTTCTTC,CASSPRYSRAEQFF
TRBV5-1,NA,NA,TRBJ1-1,TGCGCCAGCAGCTTGGCCGGGGGTCAAGATACTGAAGCTTTCTTT,CASSLAGGQDTEAFF
TRBV10-1,TRBD1,NA,TRBJ2-7,TGCGCCAGCAGTTGGACAGGGCTCTCCTACGAGCAGTACTTC,CASSWTGLSYEQYF
TRBV7-6,NA,few,TRBJ2-1,TGTGCCAGCAGCTTAGAGACAGGTCCCCCTTACAATGAGCAGTTCTTC,CASSLETGPPYNEQFF
TRBV27,TRBD1,NA,TRBJ2-7,TGTGCCAGCAGTTTCGGACAGGTCTACGAGCAGTACTTC,CASSFGQVYEQYF
TRBV11-3,NA,NA,TRBJ1-2,TGTGCCAGCAGCCCAGGGAGGGCCTATGGCTACACCTTC,CASSPGRAYGYTF
TRBV12-3/TRBV12-4,NA,few,TRBJ2-3,TGTGCCAGCAGCTTAGGACTAGATACGCAGTATTTT,CASSLGLDTQYF
TRBV24-1,TRBD2,NA,TRBJ2-7,TGTGCCACCAGTGTTCTGGGCGGGAGTCAGCGTTGGGAGCAGTACTTC,CATSVLGGSQRWEQYF
TRBV7-9,TRBD1,NA,TRBJ1-2,TGTGCCAGCAGCCCCTCGCCCTTGGGACAGGGGAACGGGGGCTACACCTTC,CASSPSPLGQGNGGYTF
TRBV13,NA,NA,TRBJ2-1,TGTGCCAGCAGCTTAGGGAACAGCCATGAGCAGTTCTTC,CASSLGNSHEQFF
TRBV4-1,NA,NA,TRBJ2-5,TGCGCCAGCAGCTCCGCGGGGACCCAGTACTTC,CASSSAGTQYF
TRBV2,NA,NA,TRBJ1-6,TGTGCCAAGAGGGTGTCCTATAATTCACCCCTCCACTTT,CAKRVSYNSPLHF
TRBV14,TRBD1,few,TRBJ2-7,TGTGCCAGCAGCCCGGTAGGGGGCGGCGAGCAGTACTTC,CASSPVGGGEQYF
TRBV25-1,TRBD1,NA,TRBJ2-3,TGTGCCAGCAGACCACAGGGGGCAGGGGATACGCAGTATTTT,CASRPQGAGDTQYF
TRBV2,NA,NA,TRBJ1-2,TGTGCCAGCAGTGAGCAAGGCCACGGGTTGGATGGCTACACCTTC,CASSEQGHGLDGYTF
TRBV18,NA,NA,TRBJ1-5,TGTGCCAGCTCGTCAGGGAATCAGCCCCAGCATTTT,CASSSGNQPQHF
TRBV4-2,TRBD1,NA,TRBJ1-5,TGTGCCAGCAGCGCCCAGGGGACAGGAGATCAGCCCCAGCATTTT,CASSAQGTGDQPQHF
TRBV13,TRBD1,NA,TRBJ1-2,TGTGCCAGCAGCTTGCCGGGACAGGGGAACTATGGCTACACCTTC,CASSLPGQGNYGYTF
TRBV11-3,NA,NA,TRBJ2-7,TGTGCCAGCAGCTCCTCAGGGATCCTAGACGGGGAGCAGTACTTC,CASSSSGILDGEQYF
TRBV7-3,NA,NA,TRBJ1-1,TGTGCCAGCAGCGGGGGACTGACGAACACTGAAGCTTTCTTT,CASSGGLTNTEAFF
TRBV5-1,NA,NA,TRBJ2-1,TGCGCCAGCAGCCTCAGCGACGCCCCTTGGAATGAGCAGTTCTTC,CASSLSDAPWNEQFF
TRBV6-4,TRBD2,NA,TRBJ2-1,TGTGCCAGCAATCCCGGGACTAGCGGGGTGAATGAGCAGTTCTTC,CASNPGTSGVNEQFF
TRBV4-1,TRBD1,NA,TRBJ2-1,TGCGCCAGCAGCCAACAACGCCCGGGACAGCAGAACAATGAGCAGTTCTTC,CASSQQRPGQQNNEQFF
TRBV2,NA,NA,TRBJ1-4,TGTGCCAGCAGGCGGGACCCTGGTGAAAAACTGTTTTTT,CASRRDPGEKLFF
TRBV5-1,TRBD1,NA,TRBJ2-4,TGCGCCAGCAGCTTGGGTGACAGGGGGAGAAATGTGATAGCCAAAAACATTCAGTACTTC,CASSLGDRGRNVIAKNIQYF
TRBV15,NA,NA,TRBJ2-7,TGTGCCACCAGCAGAGAGGGGGCCGTGAACTCCTACGAGCAGTACTTC,CATSREGAVNSYEQYF
TRBV28,TRBD1,NA,TRBJ2-2,TGTGCCACCCTGGGAAGAAGGACAGGCTACTTCACCGGGGAGCTGTTTTTT,CATLGRRTGYFTGELFF
TRBV6-5,TRBD1,NA,TRBJ1-2,TGTGCCAGCAGTTACGGGGCGGAGGGACAGGGAACCGGCTACACCTTC,CASSYGAEGQGTGYTF
TRBV6-1,NA,NA,TRBJ2-5,TGTGCCAGCAGTGAAGAAGTCACAGGCCAAGAGACCCAGTACTTC,CASSEEVTGQETQYF
TRBV6-5,TRBD1,NA,TRBJ2-1,TGTGCCAGCAGACAGGGGGGCGGCAATGAGCAGTTCTTC,CASRQGGGNEQFF